The present T cell receptor (beta chain) was sequenced within a study of T cells in Graves' hyperthyroidism and ophthalmopathy. Amplification of TCR beta CDR3 regions was performed using RNA transcripts as template. The HTBI primer set was used in a first-round RT-PCR of the TCR CDR3. TCRdb used MiXCR to reprocess the multiplex PCR reads, holding one entry per CDR3 protein. In the table there are fewer than 250,000 distinct CDR3 sequences, 15% to 20% of which are singletons. The table lists this clonotype with many counts. The source of this sequence is a man aged 50 to 59 with Graves' hyperthyroidism. The source material was blood.

The CDR3: CASSLGRQTNTGELFF. Written as DNA, the CDR3 is TGTGCCAGCAGCTTAGGTCGCCAGACGAACACCGGGGAGCTGTTTTTT. V and J are TRBV7-9 and TRBJ2-2; D is ambiguous. CDR3 size: 16 residues. V lost 1 base and J 0 bases, leaving 9 bases between the germline ends. Per germline, CDR1 SEHNR and CDR2 FQNEAQ (reference sequence).